The rows below give T cell receptor beta chains drawn from one sample of a study of blood T cell repertoires in COVID-19. Libraries were prepared by immunoSEQ multiplex PCR; TCRdb keeps only in-frame clonotypes and omits some of them. This sample has about 240,000 clones; about 88% occur once, and the top ten carry 0.95% to 1%. The sequencing sample was made of peripheral blood. The receptors were sampled from a woman aged 40 to 50 who had recovered from COVID-19. The CDR3 runs from the conserved cysteine through the conserved F or W. A D gene is named only where the DNA matches it firmly. For some rows the clone size is stated as once, few or many, or as a class when expanded; others skip it.

>TRBJ2-5|TRBV5-8|TRBD1|-
TGTGCCAGCAGCCGGGGGGTAGGACAGGGGGAGACCCAGTACTTC
CASSRGVGQGETQYF
>TRBJ1-2|TRBV10-3|-|-
TGTGCCATCAGTGAGCCGTCCCGGGACATTTATGGCTACACCTTC
CAISEPSRDIYGYTF
>TRBJ1-6|TRBV29-1|-|-
TGCAGCGCCTCTGCGGTGGGGGGTAATTCACCCCTCCACTTT
CSASAVGGNSPLHF
>TRBJ2-7|TRBV13|TRBD2|-
TGTGCCAGCAGCGCCGGGACTAGCGGGAGTAGGCCGTACTTC
CASSAGTSGSRPYF
>TRBJ2-7|TRBV27|TRBD1|-
TGTGCCAGCAGTTACCGGCTACAGGGGGCCTCGAGGGAGCAGTACTTC
CASSYRLQGASREQYF
>TRBJ1-5|TRBV24-1|TRBD1|few
TGTGCCACCTCCGGGACAGGGGATCAGCCCCAGCATTTT
CATSGTGDQPQHF
>TRBJ1-4|TRBV5-1|-|-
TGCGCCAGCAGCTTGGTTTCGGGAAATAATGAAAAACTGTTTTTT
CASSLVSGNNEKLFF
>TRBJ2-7|TRBV7-8|-|-
TGTGCCAGCAGCTCCCGGGCAGGACTCGGCTCCTACGAGCAGTACTTC
CASSSRAGLGSYEQYF
>TRBJ2-6|TRBV7-2|TRBD2|few
TGTGCCAGCAGCCGGGGGGGCTCTGGGGCCAACGTCCTGACTTTC
CASSRGGSGANVLTF
>TRBJ2-7|TRBV7-9|TRBD1|-
TGTGCCAGCAGCCCGCGAGGGGTGGGACAGCGTGGGGCCTACGAGCAGTACTTC
CASSPRGVGQRGAYEQYF
>TRBJ2-5|TRBV3-1/TRBV3-2|-|-
TGTGCCACCACCCGAGGGGAGACCCAGTACTTC
CATTRGETQYF
>TRBJ1-2|TRBV7-8|-|-
TGTGCCAGCAGCTCCAGAGGCCCAGGGGCCCTCAACTATGGCTACACCTTC
CASSSRGPGALNYGYTF
>TRBJ1-1|TRBV20-1|-|-
TGCAGTGCTAGAGCGGGGGCTGAAGCTTTCTTT
CSARAGAEAFF
>TRBJ1-1|TRBV5-4|-|-
TGTGCCAGCAGCTTGTTCGGGCCCGGCGGGGAAGCTTTCTTT
CASSLFGPGGEAFF
>TRBJ2-5|TRBV9|TRBD1|-
TGTGCCAGCAGCGTAGTGGGACAGGGACGGGAGACCCAGTACTTC
CASSVVGQGRETQYF
>TRBJ1-1|TRBV9|-|-
TGTGCCAGCAGCGTATCCCGACACCGAGAGGGCACTGAAGCTTTCTTT
CASSVSRHREGTEAFF
>TRBJ1-1|TRBV7-3|-|-
TGTGCCAGCAGCTCATACAGGGCTAACACTGAAGCTTTCTTT
CASSSYRANTEAFF
>TRBJ1-1|TRBV13|-|few
TGTGCCAGCAGCTTAGGTCCGGGTGAAGCTTTCTTT
CASSLGPGEAFF
>TRBJ1-1|TRBV30|-|-
TGTGCCTGGACCCCCCCTCTCCGGTCTCTCGGCACTGAAGCTTTCTTT
CAWTPPLRSLGTEAFF
>TRBJ1-1|TRBV19|TRBD1|-
TGTGCCAGTAGTCCGCGGACAGGGGTGAACACTGAAGCTTTCTTT
CASSPRTGVNTEAFF
>TRBJ1-1|TRBV19|-|-
TGTGCCAGTAGTGAACAGGCCACCCGGGCCACTGAAGCTTTCTTT
CASSEQATRATEAFF
>TRBJ2-7|TRBV28|-|-
TGTGCCAGCACCTTGGGGCAGACCTACGAGCAGTACTTC
CASTLGQTYEQYF
>TRBJ2-1|TRBV29-1|TRBD1|-
TGCAGCGTTACGTCCCCAGGGGGTGAGCAGTTCTTC
CSVTSPGGEQFF
>TRBJ1-2|TRBV29-1|-|-
TGCAGCGTTGAACGCCCGGGGGGTGGTGGCTACACCTTC
CSVERPGGGGYTF
>TRBJ2-3|TRBV6-2/TRBV6-3|-|-
TGTGCCAGCAGTTATGGGGTCGGGGGTACGCAGTATTTT
CASSYGVGGTQYF
>TRBJ2-5|TRBV7-3|-|-
TGTGCCAGCAGCTGGGGGCCGAACCAAGAGACCCAGTACTTC
CASSWGPNQETQYF
>TRBJ2-1|TRBV29-1|-|once
TGCAGCGAGCAAACCGGGACCCAGGGAGGTGAGCAGTTCTTC
CSEQTGTQGGEQFF
>TRBJ1-1|TRBV5-5|TRBD1|-
TGTGCCAGCAGCTTGCGGGGGACAGGTTGGGGGAATCCTGAAGCTTTCTTT
CASSLRGTGWGNPEAFF
>TRBJ1-1|TRBV13|-|many
TGTGCCAGCAGCCACGACAGGTTCGCTGAAGCTTTCTTT
CASSHDRFAEAFF
>TRBJ1-5|TRBV6-5|-|once
TGTGCCAGCAGTCAGGGAGGGCATCAGCCCCAGCATTTT
CASSQGGHQPQHF
>TRBJ1-5|TRBV7-2|-|many
TGTGCCAGCAGCTTACCGGGTGGAGGGCCCCAGCATTTT
CASSLPGGGPQHF
>TRBJ2-7|TRBV30|TRBD1|-
TGTGCCTGGAGCCCCAGGGGTAGGGGGCCGGAGAGCTCCTACGAGCAGTACTTC
CAWSPRGRGPESSYEQYF
>TRBJ2-3|TRBV24-1|TRBD1|-
TGTGCCACCAGTGACCCACCGACAGGGAGTGGGCAGTATTTT
CATSDPPTGSGQYF
>TRBJ2-1|TRBV24-1|TRBD1|-
TGTGCCACCAGTGATTCCCCGACAGGGCCAGGGGAGCAGTTCTTC
CATSDSPTGPGEQFF
>TRBJ2-2|TRBV5-4|TRBD2|-
TGTGCCAGCAGCTTGGGTGCCGGGGGGGCCGGGGAGCTGTTTTTT
CASSLGAGGAGELFF
>TRBJ2-1|TRBV19|TRBD2|once
TGTGCCAGTAGTATAGATCTGGCTAGCGGGGCCAATGAGCAGTTCTTC
CASSIDLASGANEQFF
>TRBJ1-6|TRBV19|TRBD1|-
TGTGCCAGTAGTATCGGCGGGACAGCCTTTTCACCCCTCCACTTT
CASSIGGTAFSPLHF
>TRBJ2-5|TRBV7-2|TRBD2|-
TGTGCCAGCAGCTTAGTTGGGGGGGAGAACCAAGAGACCCAGTACTTC
CASSLVGGENQETQYF
>TRBJ1-2|TRBV18|-|-
TGTGCCAGCTCCCCCCGCGGGCTGGATGGCTACACCTTC
CASSPRGLDGYTF
>TRBJ1-3|TRBV27|-|-
TGTGCCAGCAGTGCCGGGGTGGGTCCGCCAAACACCATATATTTT
CASSAGVGPPNTIYF
>TRBJ1-2|TRBV6-5|TRBD1|-
TGTGCCAGCAGTAACTCCCGACAGGGAGGATGGTATGGCTACACCTTC
CASSNSRQGGWYGYTF
>TRBJ1-2|TRBV10-1|-|-
TGCGCCAGCCGGGCAGGGGCACCTAACTATGGCTACACCTTC
CASRAGAPNYGYTF
>TRBJ2-7|TRBV15|TRBD2|-
TGTGCCACCAGGACTAGCGGGAGTGGGTACGAGCAGTACTTC
CATRTSGSGYEQYF
>TRBJ1-3|TRBV6-6|-|-
TGTGCCAGCAGTTTTTCGCGAACCTCTGGAAACACCATATATTTT
CASSFSRTSGNTIYF
>TRBJ2-3|TRBV6-6|-|-
TGTGCCAGCAGACGAGGCCGACGGGGAATCCAATACGACACAGATACGCAGTATTTT
CASRRGRRGIQYDTDTQYF
>TRBJ1-5|TRBV19|-|-
TGTGCCAGTAGTATCCGGACCCGGGGTCAGCCCCAGCATTTT
CASSIRTRGQPQHF
>TRBJ2-5|TRBV13|-|-
TGTGCCAGCAGCCCCCGGCAAGAGACCCAGTACTTC
CASSPRQETQYF
>TRBJ2-3|TRBV5-1|-|-
TGCGCCAGCAGCCCCGGAGGGCCAACAGATACGCAGTATTTT
CASSPGGPTDTQYF
>TRBJ2-4|TRBV20-1|-|-
TGCAGTGCGAGGGCCCAGGGGGGATACTTC
CSARAQGGYF